This T cell receptor (beta chain) was documented in a study of response to subunit inactivated influenza vaccine. General study points: There was a suggestion from the authors that each seasonal influenza vaccination recruits few new T cells.

Each CDR3 protein is one row after TCRdb ran MiXCR on the RT-PCR reads. The repertoire holds 300,000 to 350,000 distinct CDR3 sequences, around a fifth seen once, with 9.5% to 13% in the top ten. This CDR3 has 14 residues. Germline V gives CDR1 SQVTM, CDR2 ANQGSEA. J was trimmed by 9 bases and V by 4 bases; bases with no gene match: 11. This clonotype has more than one count but fewer than ten. The antigen remains unidentified. The chain is built from TRBV29-1 and TRBJ2-1, with 8 bases lining up with TRBD1. Sequenced material: PBMCs from blood, taken 21 months after vaccination. The receptor was isolated from a man aged 45-69 years who received an inactivated influenza vaccine. In nucleotides, the CDR3 is TGCAGCGTTGGGACCGTGACAGGGGCCACTGAGCAGTTCTTC. It encodes CSVGTVTGATEQFF.